A selection of T cell receptor beta chains follows, all from one sample in a study of T-cell reconstitution after alpha-beta-depleted transplantation in children. TCRdb reprocessed the PCR reads with MiXCR, giving one entry per CDR3 protein. This sample has hundreds of thousands of distinct CDR3 sequences, with 10% to 15% found just once. The sample in question was PBMCs, obtained from the stem cell graft. These receptors came from a human donor who donated a stem cell graft to a child with Fanconi anemia. Both conserved end residues are part of each CDR3. A D gene is named only where the DNA matches it firmly. Clone sizes are given selectively: once, few, many, or a class where the clone is expanded.

NA	NA	TRBV18	TRBJ1-2	CASSGVGTGHNYGYTF	TGTGCCAGCTCCGGAGTAGGGACGGGCCATAACTATGGCTACACCTTC
NA	NA	TRBV6-2/TRBV6-3	TRBJ2-7	CASSYYGSYEQYF	TGTGCCAGCAGTTACTACGGGAGCTACGAGCAGTACTTC
NA	NA	TRBV5-6	TRBJ2-1	CASSWADEQFF	TGTGCCAGCAGCTGGGCAGATGAGCAGTTCTTC
NA	NA	TRBV5-1	TRBJ1-3	CASSPTGVSSGNTIYF	TGCGCCAGCAGCCCCACGGGGGTCAGCTCCGGAAACACCATATATTTT
NA	NA	TRBV12-3/TRBV12-4	TRBJ1-2	CASSPREGNGYTF	TGTGCCAGCAGCCCCAGGGAAGGTAATGGCTACACCTTC
NA	NA	TRBV12-3/TRBV12-4	TRBJ2-1	CASSLTWQANEQFF	TGTGCCAGCAGTTTAACTTGGCAGGCTAATGAGCAGTTCTTC
TRBD2	NA	TRBV6-5	TRBJ2-5	CASSYLGGVETQYF	TGTGCCAGCAGTTACTTGGGGGGGGTAGAGACCCAGTACTTC
TRBD2	few	TRBV28	TRBJ2-3	CASTPMAEVAGGVDTQYF	TGTGCCAGCACTCCCATGGCGGAAGTAGCGGGGGGAGTAGATACGCAGTATTTT
NA	NA	TRBV15	TRBJ2-1	CATGTEMENEQFF	TGTGCCACGGGAACAGAGATGGAGAATGAGCAGTTCTTC
NA	few	TRBV5-1	TRBJ2-3	CASSERPPTNTQYF	TGCGCCAGCAGCGAGCGACCTCCCACTAATACGCAGTATTTT
NA	few	TRBV2	TRBJ2-7	CASSSTYYEQYF	TGTGCCAGCAGTTCGACCTATTACGAGCAGTACTTC
NA	many	TRBV28	TRBJ2-1	CASSLPGRTYNEQFF	TGTGCCAGCAGTTTACCAGGGAGAACCTACAATGAGCAGTTCTTC
NA	few	TRBV5-1	TRBJ1-1	CASSPWGLNTEAFF	TGCGCCAGCAGCCCTTGGGGGTTGAACACTGAAGCTTTCTTT
NA	NA	TRBV12-3/TRBV12-4	TRBJ1-1	CASDNGTEAFF	TGTGCCAGCGATAACGGCACTGAAGCTTTCTTT
TRBD1	NA	TRBV20-1	TRBJ1-2	CSPGGREPGGGYTF	TGCAGCCCAGGGGGACGGGAACCAGGAGGTGGCTACACCTTC
NA	NA	TRBV7-8	TRBJ2-7	CASSLAGSVYEQYF	TGTGCCAGCAGCTTGGCGGGGAGTGTCTACGAGCAGTACTTC
NA	few	TRBV6-1	TRBJ1-1	CASSGLQGKNTEAFF	TGTGCCAGCAGTGGCTTACAGGGTAAGAACACTGAAGCTTTCTTT
NA	NA	TRBV5-1	TRBJ1-2	CASRKDADNGYTF	TGCGCCAGCAGGAAGGACGCCGATAATGGCTACACCTTC
NA	NA	TRBV3-1	TRBJ1-1	CASNQDYSSTEAFF	TGTGCCAGCAACCAAGATTATTCGAGCACTGAAGCTTTCTTT
NA	many	TRBV29-1	TRBJ2-5	CSVIPWKQETQYF	TGCAGCGTTATACCCTGGAAACAAGAGACCCAGTACTTC
NA	many	TRBV7-3	TRBJ2-5	CASSLGPQETQYF	TGTGCCAGCAGCCTCGGGCCTCAAGAGACCCAGTACTTC
NA	few	TRBV28	TRBJ1-2	CASSAVMAGNYGYTF	TGTGCCAGCAGCGCGGTAATGGCGGGGAACTATGGCTACACCTTC
NA	NA	TRBV7-2	TRBJ2-3	CASSLGVLADTQYF	TGTGCCAGCAGCTTAGGTGTCTTGGCAGATACGCAGTATTTT
NA	NA	TRBV7-2	TRBJ2-7	CASSLGTNTIEQYF	TGTGCCAGCAGCTTGGGGACAAATACCATTGAGCAGTACTTC
NA	many	TRBV25-1	TRBJ2-2	CASSRQANTGELFF	TGTGCCAGCAGCAGACAGGCGAACACCGGGGAGCTGTTTTTT
NA	NA	TRBV27	TRBJ1-2	CASSLFGVRSNGYTF	TGTGCCAGCAGTTTATTTGGGGTCAGGTCGAATGGCTACACCTTC
NA	few	TRBV12-3/TRBV12-4	TRBJ2-1	CASSYRQIGNEQFF	TGTGCCAGCAGCTATCGGCAAATAGGGAATGAGCAGTTCTTC
NA	few	TRBV6-5	TRBJ1-5	CASSYSDGNQPQHF	TGTGCCAGCAGTTACTCGGACGGTAATCAGCCCCAGCATTTT
TRBD1	NA	TRBV12-3/TRBV12-4	TRBJ1-2	CASILTGGLGGYTF	TGTGCCAGCATTCTGACAGGGGGCTTGGGGGGCTACACCTTC
NA	many	TRBV5-5	TRBJ2-3	CASSPASGQQRTDTQYF	TGTGCCAGCAGCCCGGCGTCCGGACAGCAACGCACAGATACGCAGTATTTT
NA	NA	TRBV18	TRBJ2-1	CASSPRSSGATGDEQFF	TGTGCCAGCTCACCACGGTCCAGCGGGGCTACAGGGGATGAGCAGTTCTTC
NA	NA	TRBV15	TRBJ2-5	CATSREAVKETQYF	TGTGCCACCAGCAGAGAGGCGGTCAAAGAGACCCAGTACTTC
TRBD1	NA	TRBV7-2	TRBJ2-1	CASSFSGQGVGNEQFF	TGTGCCAGCAGCTTTTCCGGGCAGGGGGTAGGGAATGAGCAGTTCTTC
TRBD1	few	TRBV7-2	TRBJ1-2	CASSLGPLQGERVYGYTF	TGTGCCAGCAGCTTAGGGCCCCTCCAGGGGGAACGAGTCTATGGCTACACCTTC
NA	few	TRBV7-9	TRBJ1-3	CASSLGGAGMSGNTIYF	TGTGCCAGCAGCTTAGGGGGCGCTGGGATGTCTGGAAACACCATATATTTT
NA	few	TRBV7-9	TRBJ1-2	CASSLDGVGYTF	TGTGCCAGCAGCTTAGATGGGGTTGGCTACACCTTC
NA	many	TRBV4-3	TRBJ1-1	CASSQDLTVNTEAFF	TGCGCCAGCAGCCAAGATTTAACAGTGAACACTGAAGCTTTCTTT
NA	few	TRBV5-1	TRBJ1-1	CASSFDPRIDTEAFF	TGCGCCAGCAGCTTCGACCCGAGAATCGACACTGAAGCTTTCTTT
NA	NA	TRBV7-9	TRBJ1-5	CASSLGGGGQEPQHF	TGTGCCAGCAGCTTAGGAGGCGGGGGGCAAGAGCCCCAGCATTTT
NA	NA	TRBV7-8	TRBJ1-2	CASSLVDNPYGYTF	TGTGCCAGCAGCTTAGTGGACAACCCCTATGGCTACACCTTC
TRBD2	many	TRBV29-1	TRBJ2-2	CSADSGGTGELFF	TGCAGCGCCGACTCGGGGGGAACCGGGGAGCTGTTTTTT
TRBD2	NA	TRBV3-1	TRBJ2-3	CASSLGLGGDTQYF	TGTGCCAGCAGCCTTGGACTAGGCGGTGATACGCAGTATTTT
TRBD2	NA	TRBV7-2	TRBJ2-5	CASSNLAGGLETQYF	TGTGCCAGCAGCAACTTAGCGGGGGGGCTTGAGACCCAGTACTTC